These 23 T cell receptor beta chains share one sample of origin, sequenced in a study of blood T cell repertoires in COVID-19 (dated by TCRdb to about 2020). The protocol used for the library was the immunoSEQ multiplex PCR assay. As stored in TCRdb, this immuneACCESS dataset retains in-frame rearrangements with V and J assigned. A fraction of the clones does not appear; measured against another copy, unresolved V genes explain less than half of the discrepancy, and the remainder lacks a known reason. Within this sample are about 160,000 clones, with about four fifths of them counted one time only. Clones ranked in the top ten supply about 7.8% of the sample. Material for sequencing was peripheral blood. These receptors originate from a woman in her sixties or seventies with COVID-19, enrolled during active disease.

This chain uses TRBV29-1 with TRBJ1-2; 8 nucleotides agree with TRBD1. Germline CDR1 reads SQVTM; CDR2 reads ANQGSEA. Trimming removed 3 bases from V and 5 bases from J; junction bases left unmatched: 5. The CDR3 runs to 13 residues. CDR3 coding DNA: TGCAGCGTTGACGACAGGGGACTATATGGCTACACCTTC. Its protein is CSVDDRGLYGYTF. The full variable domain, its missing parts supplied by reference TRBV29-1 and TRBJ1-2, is SAVISQKPSRDICQRGTSLTIQCQVDSQVTMMFWYRQQPGQSLTLIATANQGSEATYESGFVIDKFPISRPNLTFSTLTVSNMSPEDSSIYLCSVDDRGLYGYTFGSGTRLTVV.

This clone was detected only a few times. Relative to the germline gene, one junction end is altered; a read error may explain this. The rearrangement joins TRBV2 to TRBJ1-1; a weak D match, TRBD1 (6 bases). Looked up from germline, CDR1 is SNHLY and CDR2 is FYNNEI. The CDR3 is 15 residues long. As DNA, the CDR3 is TGTGCCAGCAGTAAAGCGCACAGGGCGAACACTGAAGCTTTCTTT. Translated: CASSKAHRANTEAFF.

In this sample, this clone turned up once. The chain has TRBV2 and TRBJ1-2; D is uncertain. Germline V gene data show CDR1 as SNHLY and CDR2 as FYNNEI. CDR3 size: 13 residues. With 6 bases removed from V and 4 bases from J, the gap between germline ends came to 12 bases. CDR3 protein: CASRTDTAYGYTF. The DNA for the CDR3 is TGTGCCAGCAGAACTGACACCGCCTATGGCTACACCTTC.

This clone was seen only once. CDR3 in amino acids: CASSWQGRVDSPLHF. DNA for the CDR3: TGTGCCAGCAGCTGGCAGGGGCGGGTGGACTCACCCCTCCACTTT. This sequence joins TRBV7-8 and TRBJ1-6; D is perhaps TRBD1 (6 bases). V dropped 4 bases and J dropped 10 bases, with 17 bases sitting between them. The CDR3 contains 15 residues. Germline V CDR1 and CDR2: SGHVS, FQNEAQ.

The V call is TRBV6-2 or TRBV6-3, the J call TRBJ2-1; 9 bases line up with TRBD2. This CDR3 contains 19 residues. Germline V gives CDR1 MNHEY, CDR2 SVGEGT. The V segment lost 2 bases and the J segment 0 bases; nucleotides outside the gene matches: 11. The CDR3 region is CASSYPFGAGGSSYNEQFF. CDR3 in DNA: TGTGCCAGCAGTTACCCCTTCGGGGCGGGGGGGAGCTCCTACAATGAGCAGTTCTTC.

CDR3 coding DNA: TGTGCCAGCAGCTTAGTCCGGAGGGAAGATACGCAGTATTTT. Protein: CASSLVRREDTQYF. The chain joins TRBV11-2 to TRBJ2-3; D possibly corresponds to TRBD2 (6 bases). With 1 base removed from V and 5 bases from J, the gap between germline ends came to 10 bases. The CDR3 consists of 14 residues. CDR1 and CDR2 from the germline V gene are SGHAT and FQNNGV.

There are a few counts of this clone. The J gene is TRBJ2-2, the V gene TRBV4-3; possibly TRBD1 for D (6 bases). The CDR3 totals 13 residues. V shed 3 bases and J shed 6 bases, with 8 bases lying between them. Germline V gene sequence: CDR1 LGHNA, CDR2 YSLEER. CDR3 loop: CASSQTGSGELFF. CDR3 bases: TGCGCCAGCAGCCAGACAGGTTCCGGGGAGCTGTTTTTT.

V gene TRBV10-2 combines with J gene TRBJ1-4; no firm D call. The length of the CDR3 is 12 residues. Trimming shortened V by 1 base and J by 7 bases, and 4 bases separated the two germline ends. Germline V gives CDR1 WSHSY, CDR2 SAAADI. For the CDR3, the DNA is TGCGCCAGCAGTGAGTTTAGTGAAAAACTGTTTTTT. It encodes CASSEFSEKLFF.

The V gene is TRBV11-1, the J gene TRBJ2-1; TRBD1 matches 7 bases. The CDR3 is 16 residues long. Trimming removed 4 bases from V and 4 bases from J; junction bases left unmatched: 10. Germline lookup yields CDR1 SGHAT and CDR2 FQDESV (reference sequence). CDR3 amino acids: CASSSPTGIRYNEQFF. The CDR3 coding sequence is TGTGCCAGCAGCTCCCCGACAGGGATCCGTTACAATGAGCAGTTCTTC.

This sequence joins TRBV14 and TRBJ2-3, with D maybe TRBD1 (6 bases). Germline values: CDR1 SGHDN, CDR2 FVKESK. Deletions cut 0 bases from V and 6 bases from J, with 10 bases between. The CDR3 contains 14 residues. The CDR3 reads CASSQDRGYDTQYF. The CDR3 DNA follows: TGTGCCAGCAGCCAAGACAGGGGTTACGATACGCAGTATTTT.

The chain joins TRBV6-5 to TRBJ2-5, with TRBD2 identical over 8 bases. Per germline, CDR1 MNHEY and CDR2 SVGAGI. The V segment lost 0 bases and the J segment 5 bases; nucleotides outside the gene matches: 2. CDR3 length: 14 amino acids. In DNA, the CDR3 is TGTGCCAGCAGTTACTCCGGCGGGAGGGAGACCCAGTACTTC. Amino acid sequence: CASSYSGGRETQYF.

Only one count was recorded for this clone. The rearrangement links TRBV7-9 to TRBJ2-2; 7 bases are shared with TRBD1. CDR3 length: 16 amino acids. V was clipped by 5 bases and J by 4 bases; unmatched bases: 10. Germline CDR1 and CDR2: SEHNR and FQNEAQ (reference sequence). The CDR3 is CASSPGRGPGTGELFF. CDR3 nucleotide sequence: TGTGCCAGCAGCCCCGGAAGGGGGCCTGGCACCGGGGAGCTGTTTTTT.

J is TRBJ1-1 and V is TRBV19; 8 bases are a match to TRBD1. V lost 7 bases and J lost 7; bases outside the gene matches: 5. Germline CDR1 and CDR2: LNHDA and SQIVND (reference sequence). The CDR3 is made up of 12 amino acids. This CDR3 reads CASKVGTGEAFF. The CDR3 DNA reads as TGTGCCAGTAAAGTGGGGACAGGTGAAGCTTTCTTT.

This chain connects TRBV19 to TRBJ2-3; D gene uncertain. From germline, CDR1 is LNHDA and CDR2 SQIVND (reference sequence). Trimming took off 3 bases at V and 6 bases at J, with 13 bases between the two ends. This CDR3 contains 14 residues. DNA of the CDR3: TGTGCCAGTAGTATGTGGCAGACGCGGGATACGCAGTATTTT. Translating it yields CASSMWQTRDTQYF.

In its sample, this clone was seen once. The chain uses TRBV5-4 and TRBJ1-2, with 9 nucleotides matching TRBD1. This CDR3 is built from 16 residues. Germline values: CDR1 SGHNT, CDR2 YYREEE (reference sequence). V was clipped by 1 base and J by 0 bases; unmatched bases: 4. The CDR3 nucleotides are TGTGCCAGCAGCTTGCCGGGACAGGGCTCTAACTATGGCTACACCTTC. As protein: CASSLPGQGSNYGYTF. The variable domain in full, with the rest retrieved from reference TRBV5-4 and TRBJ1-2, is ETGVTQSPTHLIKTRGQQVTLRCSSQSGHNTVSWYQQALGQGPQFIFQYYREEENGRGNFPPRFSGLQFPNYSSELNVNALELDDSALYLCASSLPGQGSNYGYTFGSGTRLTVV.

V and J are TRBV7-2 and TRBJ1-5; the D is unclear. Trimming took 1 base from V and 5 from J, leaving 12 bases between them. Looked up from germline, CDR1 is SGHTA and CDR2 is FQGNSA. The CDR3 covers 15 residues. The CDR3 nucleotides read TGTGCCAGCAGCTTAGACAGTCAGGATTATCAGCCCCAGCATTTT. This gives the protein CASSLDSQDYQPQHF.

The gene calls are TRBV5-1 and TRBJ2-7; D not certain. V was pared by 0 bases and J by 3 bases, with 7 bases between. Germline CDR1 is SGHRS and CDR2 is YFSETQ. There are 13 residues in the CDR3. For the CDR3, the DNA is TGCGCCAGCAGCTTGGCGGTCCTCTACGAGCAGTACTTC. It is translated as CASSLAVLYEQYF. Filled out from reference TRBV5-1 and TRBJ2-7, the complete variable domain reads KAGVTQTPRYLIKTRGQQVTLSCSPISGHRSVSWYQQTPGQGLQFLFEYFSETQRNKGNFPGRFSGRQFSNSRSEMNVSTLELGDSALYLCASSLAVLYEQYFGPGTRLTVT.

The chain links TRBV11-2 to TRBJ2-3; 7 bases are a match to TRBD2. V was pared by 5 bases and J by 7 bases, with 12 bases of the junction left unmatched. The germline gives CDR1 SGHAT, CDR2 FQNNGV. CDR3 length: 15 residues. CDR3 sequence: CASSPGLVPVYTQYF. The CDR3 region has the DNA TGTGCCAGCAGCCCTGGACTAGTCCCCGTTTATACGCAGTATTTT.

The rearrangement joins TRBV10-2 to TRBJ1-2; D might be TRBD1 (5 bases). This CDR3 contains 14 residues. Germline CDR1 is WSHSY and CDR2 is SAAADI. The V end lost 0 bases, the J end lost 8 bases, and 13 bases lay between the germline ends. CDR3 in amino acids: CASSESQGLRGYTF. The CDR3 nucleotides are TGCGCCAGCAGTGAGTCGCAGGGACTTCGGGGCTACACCTTC.

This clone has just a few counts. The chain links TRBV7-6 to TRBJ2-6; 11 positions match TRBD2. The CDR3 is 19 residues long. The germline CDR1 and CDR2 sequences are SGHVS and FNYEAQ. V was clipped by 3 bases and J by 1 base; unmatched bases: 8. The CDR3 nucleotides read TGTGCCAGCAGCTTGGGGGCAAGACTAGCGGGATCTGGGGCCAACGTCCTGACTTTC. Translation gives CASSLGARLAGSGANVLTF.

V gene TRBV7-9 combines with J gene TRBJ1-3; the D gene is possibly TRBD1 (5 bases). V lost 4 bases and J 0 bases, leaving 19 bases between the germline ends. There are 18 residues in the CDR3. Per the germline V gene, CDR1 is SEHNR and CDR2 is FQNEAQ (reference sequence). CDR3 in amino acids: CASSSWTGGDASGNTIYF. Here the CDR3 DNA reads TGTGCCAGCAGCTCCTGGACGGGGGGAGACGCCTCTGGAAACACCATATATTTT.

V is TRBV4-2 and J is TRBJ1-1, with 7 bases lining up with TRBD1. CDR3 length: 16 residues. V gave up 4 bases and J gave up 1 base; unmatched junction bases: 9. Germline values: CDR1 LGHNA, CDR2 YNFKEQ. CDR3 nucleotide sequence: TGTGCCAGCAGCCCGAACCTCAGGGGGGAGAACACTGAAGCTTTCTTT. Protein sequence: CASSPNLRGENTEAFF.

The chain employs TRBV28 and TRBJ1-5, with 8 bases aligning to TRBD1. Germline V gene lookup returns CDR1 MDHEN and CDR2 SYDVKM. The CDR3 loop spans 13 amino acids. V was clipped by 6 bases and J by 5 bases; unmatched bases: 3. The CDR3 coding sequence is TGTGCCAGCAGACCACAGGGGGATCAGCCCCAGCATTTT. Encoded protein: CASRPQGDQPQHF.